This entry is about one T cell receptor beta chain. This sample is drawn from a study of T-cell reconstitution after alpha-beta-depleted transplantation in children. Preparing the TCRbeta library involved the use of unique molecular identifiers. Via MiXCR, TCRdb re-called the PCR reads, giving one row per CDR3 protein. The table shows roughly 400,000 distinct CDR3 sequences, with around 21% occurring only once. Germline CDR1 and CDR2: GTSNPN and SVGIG (reference sequence). Trimming removed 0 bases at V and 3 bases at J, with 9 bases between. The CDR3 spans 13 residues. The sample consisted of PBMCs from the stem cell graft donor, taken from the stem cell graft. This sequence joins TRBV30 and TRBJ2-7; the D gene is possibly TRBD2 (5 bases). The TCR originated in a human donor who donated a stem cell graft to a child with acute myeloid leukemia. This CDR3 is CAWSVGRDYEQYF. In nucleotides, the CDR3 is TGTGCCTGGAGTGTTGGCCGGGACTACGAGCAGTACTTC.